This T cell receptor beta chain is from a study of T-cell memory formation after mild COVID-19. Whole-study findings and limits: Among contracting clones, CD4+ were mainly CM/EM and CD8+ enriched in EMRA. Some responding clones appeared in pre-infection memory, suggesting cross-reactive memory joined.

Libraries for TCRalpha and TCRbeta carried sample barcodes and unique molecular identifiers via 5'RACE. TCRdb called the 5' RACE reads again in MiXCR, with one record for every CDR3 protein. The table shows about 470,000 distinct CDR3 sequences, with roughly 23% occurring only once. This CDR3 is 16 amino acids long. Unmatched junction bases numbered 13, after V lost 6 bases and J lost 8 bases. This clonotype turned up a few times. Its antigen is undetermined. The rearrangement uses TRBV12-3 or TRBV12-4 and TRBJ2-2; 9 bases are a match to TRBD2. The sequence was obtained from an adult woman who had mild COVID-19 (a few samples of this study predate the infection). Cell type and time point are not known. Sequencing was carried out using PBMCs or a T cell subset sorted from them (not recorded which). Here the CDR3 DNA reads TGTGCCAGCAGGGATGGGACTAGCAAGGGAACGGGGGAGCTGTTTTTT. This encodes CASRDGTSKGTGELFF.